This T cell receptor (beta chain) is drawn from a study of shared clonotypes between healthy human individuals. The wider study: Serving as donors were two women and a few men, whose ages spanned 18 to 49.

This CDR3 is 15 amino acids long. Germline CDR1 and CDR2: SGDLS and YYNGEE. V lost 4 bases to trimming and J lost 5 bases, with 18 bases between them. Libraries were prepared by immunoSEQ multiplex PCR; TCRdb keeps only in-frame clonotypes and omits some of them. The sample lists about 490,000 clones; around 80% were seen once. The sample holds many counts of this clone. The receptor's source is a woman aged 40 to 49 in good health. Some clones in this sample may be carry-over from other donors' samples. V is TRBV9 and J is TRBJ2-5; no definite D call. Material for sequencing was PBMCs. DNA for the CDR3: TGTGCCAGCAGCCCTCGAGGAGAGTTCGGGGAGACCCAGTACTTC. Amino acid sequence: CASSPRGEFGETQYF.